The 10 T cell receptor beta chains below were found in one sample sequenced in a study of blood T cell repertoires in COVID-19. Generated by immunoSEQ multiplex PCR, the TCRdb table keeps only in-frame clones and is missing some. The sample contains about 140,000 clones, 80% to 85% of which appear only once. Sequenced: peripheral blood. The receptors originated from a man aged 30 to 45 with COVID-19, enrolled during active disease.

The rearrangement links TRBV7-9 to TRBJ1-1, with D unclear. Germline CDR1 SEHNR, CDR2 FQNEAQ (reference sequence). The CDR3 consists of 15 residues. V was clipped by 6 bases and J by 3 bases, with 17 bases between them. The CDR3 here is CASSSATVLDTEAFF. In nucleotides, the CDR3 is TGTGCCAGCAGTTCAGCGACGGTCTTGGACACTGAAGCTTTCTTT.

The chain combines TRBV24-1 with TRBJ2-7; TRBD1 matches 9 bases. The CDR3 runs 15 residues. Germline V gene lookup returns CDR1 KGHDR and CDR2 SFDVKD. The junction had 6 bases not matched to a gene; V was cut back by 4 bases and J by 3 bases. CDR3 coding DNA: TGTGCCACCAGTGAGGGACAGGGAAATAACTACGAGCAGTACTTC. This translates into CATSEGQGNNYEQYF.

The chain carries TRBV6-5 and TRBJ1-2; D possibly corresponds to TRBD1 (6 bases). Trimming removed 0 bases at V and 6 bases at J, with 14 bases between. The CDR3 is 15 amino acids. Germline CDR1 and CDR2: MNHEY and SVGAGI. The CDR3 sequence is CASSYSTAGAHGYTF. CDR3 nucleotide sequence: TGTGCCAGCAGTTACTCGACAGCAGGGGCCCATGGCTACACCTTC.

This clone was counted a single time. The chain combines TRBV3-1 (or the pseudogene TRBV3-2) with TRBJ2-5; the match to TRBD2 covers 14 bases. V was pared by 0 bases and J by 5 bases, with 5 bases of the junction left unmatched. The CDR3 length is 17 residues. Germline V gives CDR1 LGHDT, CDR2 YNNKEL (reference sequence). CDR3 sequence: CASSQDGTSGSWETQYF. CDR3 coding DNA: TGTGCCAGCAGCCAAGACGGGACTAGCGGGAGTTGGGAGACCCAGTACTTC.

The J gene is TRBJ2-5, the V gene TRBV24-1, with 8 nucleotides matching TRBD1. J lost 4 bases, V lost 0 bases, and 6 bases had no gene match. The CDR3 has 16 residues. Germline V gene sequence: CDR1 KGHDR, CDR2 SFDVKD. The CDR3 reads CATSDLRDRGIETQYF. The CDR3 nucleotides are TGTGCCACCAGTGATTTGAGAGACAGGGGTATAGAGACCCAGTACTTC.

This clone was recorded once. This chain links TRBV7-9 with TRBJ2-7, with a weak D call TRBD2 (5 bases). The germline V gene encodes CDR1 SEHNR and CDR2 FQNEAQ (reference sequence). The CDR3 runs to 13 residues. Trimming cost V 1 base and J 6 bases, with 10 bases left between them. The CDR3 DNA follows: TGTGCCAGCAGCTTAGGAGGAGGTACCGAGCAGTACTTC. It specifies CASSLGGGTEQYF.

The J gene is TRBJ1-3, the V gene TRBV18; D uncertain. V was trimmed by 2 bases and J by 7 bases, leaving 9 bases between them. The CDR3 loop spans 13 amino acids. The germline gives CDR1 KGHSH, CDR2 LQKENI. The CDR3 protein is CASSPGLGNTIYF. In DNA form, the CDR3 reads TGTGCCAGCTCACCAGGACTAGGCAACACCATATATTTT.

This clone was seen more than once but under ten times. CDR3 protein: CATSDSTREGVGSGANVLTF. CDR3 DNA: TGTGCCACCAGTGATTCAACAAGGGAAGGGGTTGGCTCTGGGGCCAACGTCCTGACTTTC. The gene calls are TRBV24-1 and TRBJ2-6, with D possibly TRBD1 on 5 matching bases. V lost 2 bases and J 0 bases, leaving 19 bases between the germline ends. CDR1 and CDR2 from the germline V gene are KGHDR and SFDVKD. The CDR3 covers 20 residues.

The V gene is TRBV4-1, the J gene TRBJ1-5, with no clear D. Germline CDR1 and CDR2: MGHRA and YSYEKL. V shed 1 base and J shed 7 bases, with 14 bases lying between them. There are 15 residues in the CDR3. The CDR3, as DNA: TGCGCCAGCAGCCAAGCTGAGGGCCCAAGGCAGCCCCAGCATTTT. Its protein product is CASSQAEGPRQPQHF.

CDR3 coding DNA: TGTGCCAGCAGCTTAGGGCAGGGGACGAATAATTCACCCCTCCACTTT. Amino acid sequence: CASSLGQGTNNSPLHF. V is TRBV7-8 and J is TRBJ1-6, with TRBD1 as a possible D gene (6 bases). Germline values: CDR1 SGHVS, CDR2 FQNEAQ. This CDR3 contains 16 residues. V shed 1 base and J shed 5 bases, with 12 bases lying between them.